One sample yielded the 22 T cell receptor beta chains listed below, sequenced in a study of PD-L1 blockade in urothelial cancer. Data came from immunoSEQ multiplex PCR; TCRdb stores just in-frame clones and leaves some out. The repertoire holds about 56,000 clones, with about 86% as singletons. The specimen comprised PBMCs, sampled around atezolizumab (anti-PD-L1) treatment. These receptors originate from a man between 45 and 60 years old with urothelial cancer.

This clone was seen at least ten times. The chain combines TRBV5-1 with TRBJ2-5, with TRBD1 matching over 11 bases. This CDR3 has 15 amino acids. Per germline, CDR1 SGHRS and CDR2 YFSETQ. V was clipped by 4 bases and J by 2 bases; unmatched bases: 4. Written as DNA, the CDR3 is TGCGCCAGCAGCCCAGGGACAGGGGGTCAAGAGACCCAGTACTTC. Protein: CASSPGTGGQETQYF.

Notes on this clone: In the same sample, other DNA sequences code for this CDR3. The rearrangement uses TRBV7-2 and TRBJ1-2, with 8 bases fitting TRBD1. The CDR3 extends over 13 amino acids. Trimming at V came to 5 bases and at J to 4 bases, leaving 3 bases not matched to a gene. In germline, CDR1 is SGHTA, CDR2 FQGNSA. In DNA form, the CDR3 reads TGTGCCAGCAGCCTGGACAGGGTCTATGGCTACACCTTC. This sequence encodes CASSLDRVYGYTF.

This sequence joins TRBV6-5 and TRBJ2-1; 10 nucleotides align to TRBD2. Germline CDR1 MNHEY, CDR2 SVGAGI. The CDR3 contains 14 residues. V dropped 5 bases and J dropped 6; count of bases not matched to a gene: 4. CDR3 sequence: CASSPRTSGNEQFF. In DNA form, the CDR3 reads TGTGCCAGCAGTCCACGGACTAGCGGCAATGAGCAGTTCTTC.

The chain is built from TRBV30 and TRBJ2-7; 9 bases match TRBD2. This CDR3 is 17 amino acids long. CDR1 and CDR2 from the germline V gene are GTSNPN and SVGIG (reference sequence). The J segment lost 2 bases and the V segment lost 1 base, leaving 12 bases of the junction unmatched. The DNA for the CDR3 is TGTGCCTGGAGTGGACTAGCGGAGGTGGGGGGTCCCTACGAGCAGTACTTC. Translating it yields CAWSGLAEVGGPYEQYF. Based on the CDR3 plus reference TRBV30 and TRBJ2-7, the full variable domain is SQTIHQWPATLVQPVGSPLSLECTVEGTSNPNLYWYRQAAGRGLQLLFYSVGIGQISSEVPQNLSASRPQDRQFILSSKKLLLSDSGFYLCAWSGLAEVGGPYEQYFGPGTRLTVT.

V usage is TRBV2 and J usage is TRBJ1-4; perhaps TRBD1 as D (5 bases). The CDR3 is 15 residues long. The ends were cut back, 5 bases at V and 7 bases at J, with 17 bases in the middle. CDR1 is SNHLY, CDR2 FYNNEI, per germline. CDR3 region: CASSSNRWRGEKLFF. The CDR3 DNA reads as TGTGCCAGCAGTTCCAACAGGTGGAGGGGTGAAAAACTGTTTTTT. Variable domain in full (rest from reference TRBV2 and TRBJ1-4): EPEVTQTPSHQVTQMGQEVILRCVPISNHLYFYWYRQILGQKVEFLVSFYNNEISEKSEIFDDQFSVERPDGSNFTLKIRSTKLEDSAMYFCASSSNRWRGEKLFFGSGTQLSVL.

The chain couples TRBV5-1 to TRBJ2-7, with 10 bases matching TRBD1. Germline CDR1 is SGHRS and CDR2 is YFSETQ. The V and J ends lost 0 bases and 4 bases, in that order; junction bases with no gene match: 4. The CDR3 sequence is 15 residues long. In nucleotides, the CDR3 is TGCGCCAGCAGCTTGGGACAGGGGGCTTATTACGAGCAGTACTTC. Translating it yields CASSLGQGAYYEQYF.

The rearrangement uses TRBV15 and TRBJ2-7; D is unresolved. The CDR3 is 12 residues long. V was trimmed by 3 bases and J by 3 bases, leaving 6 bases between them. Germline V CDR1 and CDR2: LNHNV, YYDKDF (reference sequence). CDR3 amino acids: CATSSHNYEQYF. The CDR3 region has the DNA TGTGCCACCAGCAGCCACAACTACGAGCAGTACTTC.

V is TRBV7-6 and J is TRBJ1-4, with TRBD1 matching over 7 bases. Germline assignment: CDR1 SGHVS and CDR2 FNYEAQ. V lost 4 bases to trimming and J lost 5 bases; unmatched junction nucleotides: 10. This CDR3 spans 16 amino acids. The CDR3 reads CASSSRQGSGNEKLFF. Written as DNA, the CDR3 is TGTGCCAGCAGCTCCCGACAGGGCTCTGGGAATGAAAAACTGTTTTTT.

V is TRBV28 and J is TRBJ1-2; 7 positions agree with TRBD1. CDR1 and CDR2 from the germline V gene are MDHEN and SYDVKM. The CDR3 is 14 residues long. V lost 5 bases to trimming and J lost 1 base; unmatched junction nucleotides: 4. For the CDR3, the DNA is TGTGCCAGCAGTACCGGGACAGTTAACTATGGCTACACCTTC. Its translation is CASSTGTVNYGYTF.

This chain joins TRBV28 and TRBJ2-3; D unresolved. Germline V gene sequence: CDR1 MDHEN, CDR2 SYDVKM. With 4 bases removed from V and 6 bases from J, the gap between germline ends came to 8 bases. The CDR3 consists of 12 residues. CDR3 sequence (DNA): TGTGCCAGCAGTTCCTCTGAGGATACGCAGTATTTT. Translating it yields CASSSSEDTQYF.

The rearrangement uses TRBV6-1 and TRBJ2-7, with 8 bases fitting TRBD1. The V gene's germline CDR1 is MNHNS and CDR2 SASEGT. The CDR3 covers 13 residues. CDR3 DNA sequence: TGTGCGAGCTCTGTACAGGGGGGATACGAGCAGTACTTC. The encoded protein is CASSVQGGYEQYF.

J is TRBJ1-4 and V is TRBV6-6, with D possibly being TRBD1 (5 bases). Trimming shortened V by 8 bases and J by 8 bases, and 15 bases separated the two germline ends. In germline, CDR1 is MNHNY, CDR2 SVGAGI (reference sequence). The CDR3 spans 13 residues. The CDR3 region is CASSGTNGEKLFF. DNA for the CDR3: TGTGCCAGCTCAGGGACTAATGGGGAAAAACTGTTTTTT.

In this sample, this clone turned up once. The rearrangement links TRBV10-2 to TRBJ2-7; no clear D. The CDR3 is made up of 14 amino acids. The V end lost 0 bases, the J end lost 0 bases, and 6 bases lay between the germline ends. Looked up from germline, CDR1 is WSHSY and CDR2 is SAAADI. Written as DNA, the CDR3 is TGCGCCAGCAGTGAGTCGGGCAACTCCTACGAGCAGTACTTC. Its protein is CASSESGNSYEQYF.

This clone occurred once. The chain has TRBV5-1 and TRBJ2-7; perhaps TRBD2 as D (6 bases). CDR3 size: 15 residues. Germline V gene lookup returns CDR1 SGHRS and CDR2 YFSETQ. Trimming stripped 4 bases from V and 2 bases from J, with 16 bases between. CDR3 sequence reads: CASSASGSLAYEQYF. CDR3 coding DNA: TGCGCCAGCAGCGCGTCCGGGAGCCTAGCCTACGAGCAGTACTTC.

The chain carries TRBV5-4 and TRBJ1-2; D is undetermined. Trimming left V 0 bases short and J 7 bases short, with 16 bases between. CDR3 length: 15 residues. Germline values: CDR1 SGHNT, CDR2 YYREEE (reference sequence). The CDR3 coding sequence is TGTGCCAGCAGCTTGGTACCGACTACGACGGCTGGCTACACCTTC. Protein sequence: CASSLVPTTTAGYTF.

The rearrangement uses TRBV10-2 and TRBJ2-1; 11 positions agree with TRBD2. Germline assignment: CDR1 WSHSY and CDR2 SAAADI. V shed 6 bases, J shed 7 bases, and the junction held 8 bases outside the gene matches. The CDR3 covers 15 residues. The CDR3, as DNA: TGCGCCAGCAGAGTAGCGGGAGGGCCAGGGAATGAGCAGTTCTTC. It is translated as CASRVAGGPGNEQFF.

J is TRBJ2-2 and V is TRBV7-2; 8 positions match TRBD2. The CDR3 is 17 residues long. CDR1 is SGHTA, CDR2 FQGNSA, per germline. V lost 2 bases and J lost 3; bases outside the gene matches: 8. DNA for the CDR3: TGTGCCAGCAGCTTAAAAGCGGGAGCCTTAGACACCGGGGAGCTGTTTTTT. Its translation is CASSLKAGALDTGELFF. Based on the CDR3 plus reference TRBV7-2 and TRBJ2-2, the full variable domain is GAGVSQSPSNKVTEKGKDVELRCDPISGHTALYWYRQSLGQGLEFLIYFQGNSAPDKSGLPSDRFSAERTGGSVSTLTIQRTQQEDSAVYLCASSLKAGALDTGELFFGEGSRLTVL.

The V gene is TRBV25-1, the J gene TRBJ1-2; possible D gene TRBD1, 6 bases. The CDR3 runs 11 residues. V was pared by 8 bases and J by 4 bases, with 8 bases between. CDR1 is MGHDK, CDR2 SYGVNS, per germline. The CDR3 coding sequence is TGTGCCAGCGGGGGCGGCTATGGCTACACCTTC. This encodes CASGGGYGYTF.

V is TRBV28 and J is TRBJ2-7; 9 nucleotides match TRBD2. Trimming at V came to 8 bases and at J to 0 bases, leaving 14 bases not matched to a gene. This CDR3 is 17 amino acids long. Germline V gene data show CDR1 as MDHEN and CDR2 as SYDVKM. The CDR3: CASRSLGLADVSYEQYF. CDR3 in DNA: TGTGCCAGCCGGTCCTTGGGACTAGCTGACGTCTCCTACGAGCAGTACTTC.

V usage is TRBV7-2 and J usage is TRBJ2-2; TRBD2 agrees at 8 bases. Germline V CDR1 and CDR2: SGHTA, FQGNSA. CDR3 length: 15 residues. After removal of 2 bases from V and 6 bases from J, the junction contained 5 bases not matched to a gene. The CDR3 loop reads CASSLSGTSPGELFF. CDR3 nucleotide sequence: TGTGCCAGCAGCTTATCAGGGACTAGTCCCGGGGAGCTGTTTTTT.

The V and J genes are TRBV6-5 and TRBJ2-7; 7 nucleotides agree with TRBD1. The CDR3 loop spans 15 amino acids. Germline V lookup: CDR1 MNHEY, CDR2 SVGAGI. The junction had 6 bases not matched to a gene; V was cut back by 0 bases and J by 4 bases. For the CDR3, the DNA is TGTGCCAGCAGTTACTCGAACAGGGGATCATACGAGCAGTACTTC. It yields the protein CASSYSNRGSYEQYF.

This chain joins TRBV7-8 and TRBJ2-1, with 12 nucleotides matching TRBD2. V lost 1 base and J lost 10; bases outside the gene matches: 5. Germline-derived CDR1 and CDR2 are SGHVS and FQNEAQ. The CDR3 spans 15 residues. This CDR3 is CASSLGTSGNQEQFF. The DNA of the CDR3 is TGTGCCAGCAGCTTAGGGACTAGCGGGAATCAAGAGCAGTTCTTC.